These T cell receptor beta chains were read from a single sample in a study of cytomegalovirus exposure and HLA in healthy donors. Some clones are missing from TCRdb's copy, which holds only in-frame ones; the method was immunoSEQ multiplex PCR. Of about 220,000 clones in the sample, roughly 88% were seen once. The specimen was PBMCs. These receptors all stem from a boy aged 2 to 10 in good health and CMV-seronegative. Each CDR3 is given with its conserved first and last residue. D genes are given only for firm matches. Clone size, where shown, is once, few, many, or a class for clones that have expanded.

V	D	J	size	CDR3	DNA
TRBV6-1	TRBD1	TRBJ2-3	NA	CASSDPGGSSDTQYF	TGTGCCAGCAGTGACCCAGGGGGCTCTTCAGATACGCAGTATTTT
TRBV27	TRBD2	TRBJ2-3	NA	CASTQGTSGRDTQYF	TGTGCCAGCACCCAAGGGACTAGCGGGAGGGATACGCAGTATTTT
TRBV28	TRBD1	TRBJ1-2	once	CASSFADRGLGGYTF	TGTGCCAGCAGTTTTGCCGACAGGGGTTTGGGTGGCTACACCTTC
TRBV19	NA	TRBJ2-5	NA	CASSIQGFRETQYF	TGTGCCAGTAGTATTCAGGGCTTTAGGGAGACCCAGTACTTC
TRBV4-1	TRBD2	TRBJ2-7	NA	CASSLWTSGTLEQYF	TGCGCCAGCAGCCTGTGGACTAGCGGGACGCTAGAGCAGTACTTC
TRBV19	NA	TRBJ2-7	NA	CASSVGGEQYF	TGTGCCAGTAGTGTGGGGGGCGAGCAGTACTTC
TRBV25-1	NA	TRBJ2-2	NA	CASSVFAGTSRAGELFF	TGTGCCAGCAGTGTATTCGCCGGGACATCACGCGCCGGGGAGCTGTTTTTT
TRBV29-1	TRBD1	TRBJ1-2	NA	CSAQGQGGYGYTF	TGCAGCGCCCAGGGACAGGGGGGCTATGGCTACACCTTC
TRBV27	NA	TRBJ2-1	once	CASSFGWGLPLNNEQFF	TGTGCCAGCAGTTTTGGGTGGGGGCTCCCACTTAACAATGAGCAGTTCTTC
TRBV4-2	NA	TRBJ2-1	once	CASSQGGTGQFF	TGTGCCAGCAGCCAAGGAGGAACAGGGCAGTTCTTC
TRBV18	TRBD2	TRBJ2-2	NA	CASSPFTAGGNTGELFF	TGTGCCAGCTCACCTTTTACAGCGGGGGGGAACACCGGGGAGCTGTTTTTT
TRBV4-1	TRBD2	TRBJ2-3	NA	CASSQDPLAGGLRTDTQYF	TGCGCCAGCAGCCAAGACCCCCTAGCGGGGGGACTTCGCACAGATACGCAGTATTTT
TRBV19	TRBD1	TRBJ1-5	NA	CASSTGGSNQPQHF	TGTGCCAGTAGTACAGGGGGAAGCAATCAGCCCCAGCATTTT
TRBV13	TRBD2	TRBJ2-1	NA	CASSFLAGGSYNEQFF	TGTGCCAGCAGCTTCCTCGCGGGAGGCTCCTACAATGAGCAGTTCTTC
TRBV15	NA	TRBJ2-7	NA	CATSRGANSYEQYF	TGTGCCACCAGCAGGGGGGCCAACTCCTACGAGCAGTACTTC
TRBV30	NA	TRBJ2-5	NA	CAWIPRGASEQYF	TGTGCCTGGATTCCTCGGGGGGCGAGTGAGCAGTACTTC
TRBV4-2	NA	TRBJ1-1	NA	CASSQDPRGGQNTEAFF	TGTGCCAGCAGCCAAGATCCCCGGGGGGGGCAGAACACTGAAGCTTTCTTT
TRBV15	NA	TRBJ1-4	NA	CATSRAQPGNEKLFF	TGTGCCACCAGCAGAGCACAGCCAGGGAATGAAAAACTGTTTTTT
TRBV6-1	NA	TRBJ2-1	few	CASPRSGAQPNEQFF	TGTGCCAGCCCGAGGTCCGGAGCCCAACCCAATGAGCAGTTCTTC
TRBV7-2	NA	TRBJ2-7	NA	CASSLVYEQYF	TGTGCCAGCAGCTTAGTTTACGAGCAGTACTTC
TRBV28	TRBD2	TRBJ2-7	NA	CASSLGASGILPAYEQYF	TGTGCCAGCAGTTTAGGGGCTAGCGGGATACTACCTGCCTACGAGCAGTACTTC
TRBV7-9	NA	TRBJ2-7	NA	CASSLAGGTYYEQYF	TGTGCCAGCAGCTTAGCAGGAGGCACCTACTACGAGCAGTACTTC
TRBV7-3	NA	TRBJ2-7	NA	CASSLEAGVSCEQYF	TGTGCCAGCAGCTTAGAGGCAGGGGTATCCTGCGAGCAGTACTTC
TRBV25-1	NA	TRBJ2-5	NA	CASSLLGRSGETQYF	TGTGCCAGCAGCTTATTAGGCAGGTCAGGAGAGACCCAGTACTTC
TRBV19	NA	TRBJ1-2	NA	CASSMRVSYNYGYTF	TGTGCCAGTAGTATGAGGGTGTCATACAACTATGGCTACACCTTC
TRBV19	TRBD1	TRBJ1-1	NA	CASSIDRDSEAFF	TGTGCCAGTAGTATTGACCGGGACAGTGAAGCTTTCTTT
TRBV6-1	NA	TRBJ2-1	NA	CASLVGASSYNEQFF	TGTGCCAGCCTGGTTGGGGCTAGCTCCTACAATGAGCAGTTCTTC
TRBV30	NA	TRBJ1-2	NA	CAWSKPRTASNYGYTF	TGTGCCTGGAGCAAACCCCGGACAGCTTCTAACTATGGCTACACCTTC
TRBV5-1	TRBD2	TRBJ2-2	NA	CASSFHSGRSGELFF	TGCGCCAGCAGCTTCCATAGCGGGAGAAGCGGGGAGCTGTTTTTT
TRBV7-9	NA	TRBJ2-7	NA	CASSLRTDPTGEQYF	TGTGCCAGCAGCTTAAGGACAGACCCAACCGGAGAGCAGTACTTC
TRBV30	TRBD2	TRBJ2-2	once	CAWSSFGTSGRNTGELFF	TGTGCCTGGAGTTCCTTCGGGACTAGCGGGAGGAACACCGGGGAGCTGTTTTTT
TRBV29-1	NA	TRBJ1-1	few	CSVDYRERGTEAFF	TGCAGCGTTGACTACAGGGAGAGGGGGACTGAAGCTTTCTTT
TRBV6-5	NA	TRBJ1-2	NA	CASSYSFLSNYGYTF	TGTGCCAGCAGTTACTCGTTCCTTAGTAACTATGGCTACACCTTC
TRBV7-8	NA	TRBJ1-2	NA	CASSLIRAPNRASGILYTF	TGTGCCAGCAGCTTAATTCGTGCCCCCAACCGGGCCTCCGGGATCCTCTACACCTTC
TRBV6-6	TRBD1	TRBJ2-7	NA	CASTDRALPSYEQYF	TGTGCCAGCACCGACAGGGCCCTCCCTAGCTACGAGCAGTACTTC
TRBV11-2	NA	TRBJ1-2	NA	CASSRDPGNGYTF	TGTGCCAGCAGCCGGGATCCGGGTAATGGCTACACCTTC
TRBV6-5	NA	TRBJ1-2	few	CASRPTGFYGYTF	TGTGCCAGCAGGCCAACAGGTTTCTATGGCTACACCTTC
TRBV6-4	NA	TRBJ2-1	NA	CASSLGLDSVNEQFF	TGTGCCAGCAGCCTTGGCCTGGACAGTGTCAATGAGCAGTTCTTC
TRBV13	TRBD1	TRBJ1-6	NA	CASSLATGGSPLHF	TGTGCCAGCAGCTTAGCAACAGGGGGTTCACCCCTCCACTTT
TRBV27	NA	TRBJ1-2	NA	CASSLYSVDRSSGYTF	TGTGCCAGCAGTTTATACTCGGTAGACAGGTCAAGTGGCTACACCTTC
TRBV28	TRBD1	TRBJ1-1	NA	CASSLAGQGITEAFF	TGTGCCAGCAGTTTAGCGGGACAGGGAATCACTGAAGCTTTCTTT
TRBV5-5	NA	TRBJ2-7	NA	CASSLAGRGYEQYF	TGTGCCAGCAGCTTGGCTGGCAGGGGTTACGAGCAGTACTTC
TRBV7-9	NA	TRBJ2-1	once	CASSDSGGEQFF	TGTGCCAGCAGCGATAGCGGAGGTGAGCAGTTCTTC
TRBV9	NA	TRBJ2-7	NA	CASSVGDNSYEQYF	TGTGCCAGCAGCGTAGGGGACAACTCCTACGAGCAGTACTTC
TRBV28	NA	TRBJ1-5	NA	CASSSTTDASNQPQHF	TGTGCCAGCAGTTCCACGACTGACGCTAGCAATCAGCCCCAGCATTTT
TRBV9	NA	TRBJ1-1	NA	CASSPWTSRAEAFF	TGTGCCAGCAGCCCTTGGACGTCGAGGGCTGAAGCTTTCTTT
TRBV6-5	NA	TRBJ2-7	few	CASSYRQPDEQYF	TGTGCCAGCAGTTACCGACAGCCAGACGAGCAGTACTTC
TRBV10-3	TRBD1	TRBJ2-7	few	CAISEVPGQGVHEQYF	TGTGCCATCAGTGAAGTCCCGGGACAGGGGGTCCACGAGCAGTACTTC
TRBV29-1	NA	TRBJ1-1	NA	CSVIIGVYRTEAFF	TGCAGCGTTATTATCGGGGTATACCGAACTGAAGCTTTCTTT
TRBV5-4	TRBD2	TRBJ2-1	NA	CASSLSSGRVNEQFF	TGTGCCAGCAGCTTATCTAGCGGGAGGGTTAATGAGCAGTTCTTC
TRBV7-9	NA	TRBJ1-1	NA	CASSLGSGNTEAFF	TGTGCCAGCAGCTTAGGGTCGGGGAACACTGAAGCTTTCTTT
TRBV6-1	NA	TRBJ1-1	NA	CASRQWNTEAFF	TGTGCCAGCCGACAGTGGAACACTGAAGCTTTCTTT
TRBV6-4	TRBD1	TRBJ1-5	NA	CASSDPVKDRGGQPQHF	TGTGCCAGCAGTGACCCGGTTAAGGACAGGGGAGGTCAGCCCCAGCATTTT
TRBV29-1	TRBD1	TRBJ1-1	few	CSVTGQGLTEAFF	TGCAGCGTGACCGGACAGGGTTTAACTGAAGCTTTCTTT